The clone carrying this T cell receptor (beta chain) occurred a few times. What it recognizes is unknown. A sample-barcoded 5' primer and a J-beta primer mix were used in a second PCR of about 7 to 12 cycles. Samples each returned at least 2.5 million CDR3-containing paired-end reads. TCRdb redid the calling of the 5' RACE reads with MiXCR, one entry per CDR3 protein. The table includes about 1.4 million distinct CDR3 sequences, roughly 64% detected once. This sample is part of a study of blood T cells in healthy people across ages. Whole-study findings and limits: Diversity of TCR beta per million T cells declined in a roughly linear way with age.

Russia was home to the donors, healthy Caucasian individuals aged roughly 6 to 90. Deletions cut 2 bases from V and 6 bases from J, with 14 bases between. Germline CDR1 and CDR2: SEHNR and FQNEAQ (reference sequence). The CDR3 totals 15 residues. The chain employs TRBV7-9 and TRBJ2-4, with D tentatively TRBD2 (5 bases). The sample comprised blood. This clonotype was sampled from a man younger than 30 in good health. CDR3 amino acids: CASSLPRRLGNIQYF. The CDR3 nucleotides are TGTGCCAGCAGCTTACCCAGGAGGCTCGGAAACATTCAGTACTTC.